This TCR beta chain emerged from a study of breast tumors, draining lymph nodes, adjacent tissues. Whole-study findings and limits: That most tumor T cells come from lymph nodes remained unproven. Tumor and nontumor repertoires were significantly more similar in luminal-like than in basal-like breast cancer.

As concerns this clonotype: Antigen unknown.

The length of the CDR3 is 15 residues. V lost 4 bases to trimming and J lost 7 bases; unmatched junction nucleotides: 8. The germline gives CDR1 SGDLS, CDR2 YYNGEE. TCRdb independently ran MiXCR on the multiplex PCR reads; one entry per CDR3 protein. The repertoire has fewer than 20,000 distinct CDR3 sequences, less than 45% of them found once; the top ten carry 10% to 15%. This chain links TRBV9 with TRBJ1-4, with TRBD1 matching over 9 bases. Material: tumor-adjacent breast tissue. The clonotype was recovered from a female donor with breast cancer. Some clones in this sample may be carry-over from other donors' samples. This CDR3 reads CASSRATGGTEKLFF. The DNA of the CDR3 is TGTGCCAGCAGCAGAGCGACAGGGGGAACTGAAAAACTGTTTTTT.